This paragraph covers one T cell receptor (beta chain) sequence. Its antigen is as yet unknown. Previously reported methods and listed TCR primers produced the bulk TCR libraries. One entry per CDR3 protein, called by TCRdb with MiXCR from the PCR reads. The table has around 460,000 distinct CDR3 sequences, over 20% seen once; the top ten hold roughly 0.81%. This specimen comes from a study of molecular identifiers for immune sequencing clone quantification. Study-wide results and limits: Identical TCR molecules that share a barcode could lead to an underestimation of highly expanded clone sizes.

Every naive CD8 library was made from between roughly 17,000 and 1,000,000 sorted cells with 10%, 30% or 50% RNA. CD8+CD4-CCR7+CD45RA+ sorting gave the naive CD8 T cells. CDR3 length: 14 amino acids. Germline assignment: CDR1 MNHEY and CDR2 SVGAGI. V shed 6 bases, J shed 7 bases, and the junction held 8 bases outside the gene matches. The V call is TRBV6-5, the J call TRBJ1-4; 7 nucleotides agree with TRBD1. The receptor was isolated from a human donor in good health. Some libraries in this study had Jurkat cell RNA spiked in. Sequenced: naive CD8+ T cells from blood, with Jurkat cell RNA spiked in. Indicated subset: FACS-sorted CD8+CD4-CCR7+CD45RA+ naive T cells. CDR3 amino acids: CASSTTGYGEKLFF. The CDR3 DNA reads as TGTGCCAGCAGCACGACAGGGTATGGTGAAAAACTGTTTTTT.